These 8 T cell receptor beta chains were all obtained from the same sample, sequenced in a study of shared clonotypes between healthy human individuals. Sequencing was performed with immunoSEQ multiplex PCR; in TCRdb, only in-frame clones are kept and a portion is missing. Among some 2,000,000 clones listed, roughly 96% were seen once. Sequencing was performed on naive CD4+ T cells sorted from blood. Subset specified: CD45RA+ positively selected. These receptors were collected from a man younger than 30 in good health.

This clone came up once. The sample carries other DNA sequences with the same CDR3. The chain couples TRBV7-9 to TRBJ2-7; TRBD2 matches at 8 bases. The CDR3 covers 15 residues. Germline CDR1 SEHNR, CDR2 FQNEAQ (reference sequence). The junction had 6 bases not matched to a gene; V was cut back by 4 bases and J by 1 base. CDR3 nucleotide sequence: TGTGCCAGCAGCTCGAGCGGGGGAGATTCCTACGAGCAGTACTTC. It specifies CASSSSGGDSYEQYF.

The V call is TRBV12-2, the J call TRBJ2-7; the table's D call TRBD1 went unverified against the DNA. TRBV12-2 is tagged as a pseudogene. This CDR3 has 16 amino acids. The CDR3 region is CASPHCRVFVYYEQYF. The CDR3 DNA sequence: TGTGCAAGTCCCCATTGCAGGGTTTTTGTTTACTACGAGCAGTACTTC.

The genes are TRBV6-1 and TRBJ2-7; D perhaps matches TRBD2 (5 bases). V gave up 8 bases and J gave up 3 bases, with 17 bases separating them. Germline loops: CDR1 MNHNS, CDR2 SASEGT. This CDR3 comprises 14 residues. CDR3 protein: CASVMRVLRYEQYF. The CDR3 nucleotides read TGTGCCAGCGTAATGAGGGTCTTGCGCTACGAGCAGTACTTC.

The rearrangement joins TRBV30 to TRBJ2-7, with a tentative D call TRBD1 (5 bases). Per the germline V gene, CDR1 is GTSNPN and CDR2 is SVGIG (reference sequence). The CDR3 consists of 12 residues. V gave up 5 bases and J gave up 0 bases, with 8 bases separating them. This CDR3 is CAWGQSSYEQYF. The DNA of the CDR3 is TGTGCCTGGGGACAAAGCTCCTACGAGCAGTACTTC.

The chain recombines TRBV5-4 with TRBJ2-1; D is uncertain. This CDR3 has 15 residues. The germline V gene encodes CDR1 SGHNT and CDR2 YYREEE (reference sequence). Trimming cost V 0 bases and J 1 base, with 8 bases left between them. CDR3 protein: CASSLASQSYNEQFF. In nucleotides, the CDR3 is TGTGCCAGCAGCTTGGCTTCCCAGTCCTACAATGAGCAGTTCTTC.

V gene TRBV15 combines with J gene TRBJ2-3; D unresolved. CDR1 LNHNV and CDR2 YYDKDF come from the germline V gene (reference sequence). V was pared by 1 base and J by 4 bases, with 6 bases between. This CDR3 has 13 residues. CDR3 bases: TGTGCCACCAGCAGAGGGGCTCCAGATACGCAGTATTTT. Protein product: CATSRGAPDTQYF.

The genes are TRBV20-1 and TRBJ1-1; D might be TRBD1 (5 bases). This CDR3 is 11 amino acids long. Germline V gene sequence: CDR1 DFQATT, CDR2 SNEGSKA (reference sequence). The V end lost 7 bases, the J end lost 2 bases, and 8 bases lay between the germline ends. CDR3 loop: CSVDSNTEAFF. For the CDR3, the DNA is TGCAGTGTTGACAGTAACACTGAAGCTTTCTTT.

V usage is TRBV5-1 and J usage is TRBJ2-1; TRBD2 matches at 8 bases. Germline assignment: CDR1 SGHRS and CDR2 YFSETQ. The CDR3 extends over 16 amino acids. V was pared by 0 bases and J by 4 bases, with 6 bases of the junction left unmatched. CDR3 bases: TGCGCCAGCAGCTTGGAACCACTAGCGGCATACAATGAGCAGTTCTTC. Translation: CASSLEPLAAYNEQFF.